This section outlines one T cell receptor (beta chain) sequence together with its context. As yet, its antigen is unknown. The data were obtained in a study of T cell responses to AZD1222 COVID-19 vaccine. Whole-study findings and limits: Recipients of two AZD1222 doses showed rising Spike-specific TCR breadth and depth.

The repertoire was sequenced with immunoSEQ multiplex PCR; TCRdb's copy has only in-frame clones and lacks some. The sample lists some 120,000 clones; around 90% were seen once. The source of this sequence is an adult in good health. Sequencing used peripheral blood, obtained on day 0 of AZD1222 vaccination.

The CDR3 spells CAWSIVSYGYTF. The CDR3 nucleotides read TGTGCCTGGAGTATTGTATCCTATGGCTACACCTTC. V is TRBV30 and J is TRBJ1-2; D gene unclear. Germline CDR1 and CDR2: GTSNPN and SVGIG (reference sequence). Trimming pared 2 bases from V and 4 bases from J, leaving 8 bases between. The length of the CDR3 is 12 residues.